The entry that follows covers one T cell receptor beta chain sequence. What it binds is unknown. The data were taken from a study of T cell responses to AZD1222 COVID-19 vaccine. CDR1 and CDR2 (germline): LNHDA, SQIVND (reference sequence). V was pared by 1 base and J by 2 bases, with 6 bases between. CDR3 length equals 14 residues. Study observations and caveats: A mostly white British donor set with more females was recruited, and clonal diversity was possibly underestimated. In all cases, repertoires were sampled only after the peak T cell response. Per reports, nearly half of all spike-specific TCRs target regions that are unmutated in variants. Recipients of two AZD1222 doses showed rising Spike-specific TCR breadth and depth.

Assay used: immunoSEQ multiplex PCR; TCRdb lists only in-frame clones, some missing. The sample consists of roughly 140,000 clones, approximately 88% of them appearing once. The V and J genes are TRBV19 and TRBJ1-5; D remains ambiguous. Sequencing was performed on peripheral blood, taken on day 0 of AZD1222 vaccination. This sequence was found in an adult in good health. Here the CDR3 DNA reads TGTGCCAGTAGTATAGGGCAGGGCAATCAGCCCCAGCATTTT. It yields the protein CASSIGQGNQPQHF.